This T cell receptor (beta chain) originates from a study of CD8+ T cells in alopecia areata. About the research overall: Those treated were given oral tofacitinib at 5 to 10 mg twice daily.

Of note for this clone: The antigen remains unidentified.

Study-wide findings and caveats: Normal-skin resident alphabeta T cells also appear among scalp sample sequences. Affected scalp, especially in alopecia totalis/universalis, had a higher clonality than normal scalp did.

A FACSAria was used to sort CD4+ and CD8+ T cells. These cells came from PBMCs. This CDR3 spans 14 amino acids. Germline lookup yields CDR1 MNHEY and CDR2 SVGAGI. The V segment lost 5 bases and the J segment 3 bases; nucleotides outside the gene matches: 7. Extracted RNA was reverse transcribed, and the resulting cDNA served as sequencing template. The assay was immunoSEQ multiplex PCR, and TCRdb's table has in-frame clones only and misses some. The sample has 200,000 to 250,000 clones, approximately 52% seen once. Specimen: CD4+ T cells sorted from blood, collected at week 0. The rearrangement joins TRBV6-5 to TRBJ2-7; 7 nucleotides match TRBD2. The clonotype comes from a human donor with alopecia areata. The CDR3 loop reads CASSESGGHYEQYF. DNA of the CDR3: TGTGCCAGCAGTGAGTCGGGAGGCCACTACGAGCAGTACTTC.